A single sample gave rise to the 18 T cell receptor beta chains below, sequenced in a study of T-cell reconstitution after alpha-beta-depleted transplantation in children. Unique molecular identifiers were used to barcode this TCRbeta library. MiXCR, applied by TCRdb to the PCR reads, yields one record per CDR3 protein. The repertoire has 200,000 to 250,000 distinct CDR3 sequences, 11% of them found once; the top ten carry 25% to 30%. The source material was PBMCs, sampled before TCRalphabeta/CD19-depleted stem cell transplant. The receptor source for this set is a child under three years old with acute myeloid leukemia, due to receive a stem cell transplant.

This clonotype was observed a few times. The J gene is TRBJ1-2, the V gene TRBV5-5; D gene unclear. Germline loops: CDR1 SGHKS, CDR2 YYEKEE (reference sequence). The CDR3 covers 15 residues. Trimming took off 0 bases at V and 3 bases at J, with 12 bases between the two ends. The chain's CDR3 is CASSLVPAMDYGYTF. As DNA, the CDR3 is TGTGCCAGCAGCTTGGTCCCAGCTATGGACTATGGCTACACCTTC.

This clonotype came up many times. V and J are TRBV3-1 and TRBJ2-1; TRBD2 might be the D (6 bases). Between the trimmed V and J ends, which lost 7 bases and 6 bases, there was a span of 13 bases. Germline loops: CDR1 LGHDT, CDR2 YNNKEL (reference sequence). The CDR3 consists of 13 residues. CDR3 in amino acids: CASTRGWSNEQFF. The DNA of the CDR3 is TGTGCCAGCACCCGGGGGTGGAGCAATGAGCAGTTCTTC.

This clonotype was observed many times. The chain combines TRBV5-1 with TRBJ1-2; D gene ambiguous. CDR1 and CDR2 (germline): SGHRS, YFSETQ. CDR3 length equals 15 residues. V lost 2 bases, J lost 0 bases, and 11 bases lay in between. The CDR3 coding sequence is TGCGCCAGCAGCTTCGAGGCACGAACTAACTATGGCTACACCTTC. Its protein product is CASSFEARTNYGYTF. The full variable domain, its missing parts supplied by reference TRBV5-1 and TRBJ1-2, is KAGVTQTPRYLIKTRGQQVTLSCSPISGHRSVSWYQQTPGQGLQFLFEYFSETQRNKGNFPGRFSGRQFSNSRSEMNVSTLELGDSALYLCASSFEARTNYGYTFGSGTRLTVV.

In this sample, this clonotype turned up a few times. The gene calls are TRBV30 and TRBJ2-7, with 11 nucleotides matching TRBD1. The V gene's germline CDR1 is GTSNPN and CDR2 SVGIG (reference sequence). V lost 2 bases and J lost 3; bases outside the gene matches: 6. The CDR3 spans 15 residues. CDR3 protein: CAWSPIGTGGYEQYF. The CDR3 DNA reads TGTGCCTGGAGTCCCATCGGGACAGGGGGCTACGAGCAGTACTTC.

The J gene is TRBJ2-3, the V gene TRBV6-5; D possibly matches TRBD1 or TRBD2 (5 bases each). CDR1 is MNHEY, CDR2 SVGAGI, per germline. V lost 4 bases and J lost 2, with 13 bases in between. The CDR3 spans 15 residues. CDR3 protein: CASSFRGDDTDTQYF. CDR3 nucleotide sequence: TGTGCCAGCAGTTTTCGAGGGGATGACACAGATACGCAGTATTTT.

This CDR3 reads CASSLLGGGRNNEQFF. CDR3 DNA: TGCGCCAGCAGCTTGCTGGGCGGGGGCCGCAACAATGAGCAGTTCTTC. This chain joins TRBV5-1 and TRBJ2-1; D is perhaps TRBD2 (7 bases). Germline CDR1 is SGHRS and CDR2 is YFSETQ. Trimming removed 1 base at V and 5 bases at J, with 16 bases between. This CDR3 is built from 16 residues.

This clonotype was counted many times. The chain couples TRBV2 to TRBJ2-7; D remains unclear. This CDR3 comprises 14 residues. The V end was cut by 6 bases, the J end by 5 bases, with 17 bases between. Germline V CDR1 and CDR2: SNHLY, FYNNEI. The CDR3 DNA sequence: TGTGCCAGCAGGGTTATCGCTGTTCGGAACGAGCAGTACTTC. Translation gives CASRVIAVRNEQYF.

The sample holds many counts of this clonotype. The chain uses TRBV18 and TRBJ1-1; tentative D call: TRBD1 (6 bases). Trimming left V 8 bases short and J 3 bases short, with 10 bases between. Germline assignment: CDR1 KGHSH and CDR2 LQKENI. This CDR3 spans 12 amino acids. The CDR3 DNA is TGTGCCAGCACTAACAGGGACACTGAAGCTTTCTTT. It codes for CASTNRDTEAFF.

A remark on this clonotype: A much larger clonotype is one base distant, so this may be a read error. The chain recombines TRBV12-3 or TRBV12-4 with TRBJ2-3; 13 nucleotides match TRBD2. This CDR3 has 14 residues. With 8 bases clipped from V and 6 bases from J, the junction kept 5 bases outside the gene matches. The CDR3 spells CASRLAGGRDTQYF. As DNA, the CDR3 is TGTGCCAGCCGACTAGCGGGGGGAAGGGATACGCAGTATTTT.

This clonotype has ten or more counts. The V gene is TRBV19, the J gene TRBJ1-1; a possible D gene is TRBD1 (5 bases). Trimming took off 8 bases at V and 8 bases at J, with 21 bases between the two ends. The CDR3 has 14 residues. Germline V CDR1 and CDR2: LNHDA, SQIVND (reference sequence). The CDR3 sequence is CASGPGTQGREAFF. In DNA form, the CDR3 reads TGTGCCAGTGGACCTGGAACTCAGGGCAGGGAAGCTTTCTTT.

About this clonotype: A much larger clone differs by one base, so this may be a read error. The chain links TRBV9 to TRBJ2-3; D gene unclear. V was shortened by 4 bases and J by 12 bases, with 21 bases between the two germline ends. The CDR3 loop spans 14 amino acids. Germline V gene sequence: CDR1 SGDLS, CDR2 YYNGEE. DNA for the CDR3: TGTGCCAGCAGCCCTAAAATGGTCGGGTGGGTCCAGTATTTT. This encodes CASSPKMVGWVQYF.

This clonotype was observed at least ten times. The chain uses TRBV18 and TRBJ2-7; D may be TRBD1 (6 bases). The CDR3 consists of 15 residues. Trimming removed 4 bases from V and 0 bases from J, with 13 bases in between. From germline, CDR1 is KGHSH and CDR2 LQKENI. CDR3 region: CASSLRQASSYEQYF. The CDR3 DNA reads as TGTGCCAGCTCACTACGACAGGCAAGCTCCTACGAGCAGTACTTC.

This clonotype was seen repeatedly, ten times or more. This CDR3 is CASSLDSPGQGSTYEQYF. CDR3 coding DNA: TGCGCCAGCAGCTTGGACTCTCCGGGACAGGGTTCGACCTACGAGCAGTACTTC. This chain joins TRBV5-1 and TRBJ2-7, with TRBD1 identical over 9 bases. Germline lookup yields CDR1 SGHRS and CDR2 YFSETQ. The J segment lost 2 bases and the V segment lost 0 bases, leaving 12 bases of the junction unmatched. The CDR3 runs to 18 residues.

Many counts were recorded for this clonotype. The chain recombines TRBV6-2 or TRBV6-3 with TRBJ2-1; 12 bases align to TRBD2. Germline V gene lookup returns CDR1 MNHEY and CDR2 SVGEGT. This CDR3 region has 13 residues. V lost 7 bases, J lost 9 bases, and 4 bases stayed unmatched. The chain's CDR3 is CASTSGRVGEQFF. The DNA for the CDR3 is TGTGCCAGCACTAGCGGGAGGGTAGGTGAGCAGTTCTTC.

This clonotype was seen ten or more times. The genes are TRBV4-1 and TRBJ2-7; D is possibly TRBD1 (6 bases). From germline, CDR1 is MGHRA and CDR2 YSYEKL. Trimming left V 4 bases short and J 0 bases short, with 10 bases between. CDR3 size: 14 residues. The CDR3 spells CASSRTVNSYEQYF. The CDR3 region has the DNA TGCGCCAGCAGCCGGACAGTTAACTCCTACGAGCAGTACTTC.

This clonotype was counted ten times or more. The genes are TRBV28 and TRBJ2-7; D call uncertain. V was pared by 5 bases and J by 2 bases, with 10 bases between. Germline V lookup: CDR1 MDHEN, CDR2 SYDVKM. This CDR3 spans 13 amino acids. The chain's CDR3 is CASSSFSPYEQYF. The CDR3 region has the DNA TGTGCCAGCAGTAGCTTCAGCCCCTACGAGCAGTACTTC.

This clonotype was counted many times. Here the CDR3 reads CASSSNTRASYNEQFF. CDR3 DNA: TGCGCCAGCAGCTCAAATACTAGGGCCTCCTACAATGAGCAGTTCTTC. J is TRBJ2-1 and V is TRBV5-1, with D possibly TRBD2 on 5 matching bases. V was trimmed by 3 bases and J by 0 bases, leaving 13 bases between them. From germline, CDR1 is SGHRS and CDR2 YFSETQ. The CDR3 is made up of 16 amino acids. The full variable domain, in which reference TRBV5-1 and TRBJ2-1 provide the parts outside the CDR3, is KAGVTQTPRYLIKTRGQQVTLSCSPISGHRSVSWYQQTPGQGLQFLFEYFSETQRNKGNFPGRFSGRQFSNSRSEMNVSTLELGDSALYLCASSSNTRASYNEQFFGPGTRLTVL.

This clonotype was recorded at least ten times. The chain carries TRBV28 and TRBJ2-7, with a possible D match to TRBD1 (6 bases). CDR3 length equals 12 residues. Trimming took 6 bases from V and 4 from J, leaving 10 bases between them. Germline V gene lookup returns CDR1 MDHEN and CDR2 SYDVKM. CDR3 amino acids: CASRTGFYEQYF. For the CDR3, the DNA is TGTGCCAGCAGGACAGGTTTTTACGAGCAGTACTTC.